This T cell receptor (beta chain) is drawn from a study of cytomegalovirus exposure and HLA in healthy donors. V shed 4 bases, J shed 1 base, and the junction held 3 bases outside the gene matches. This CDR3 is 16 amino acids long. Germline V gene lookup returns CDR1 SGHAT and CDR2 FQNNGV. Amplification used 60 Vbeta primers and 13 Jbeta primers. Generated by immunoSEQ multiplex PCR, the TCRdb table keeps only in-frame clones and is missing some. This sample has around 270,000 clones; 80% occur once, and the top ten carry about 0.3%. Specimen: PBMCs. This sequence originates from a girl aged 2-9 years in good health and CMV-seronegative. The chain has TRBV11-2 and TRBJ2-5; 13 positions agree with TRBD2. In nucleotides, the CDR3 is TGTGCCAGCAGCTCGGGACTAGCGGGGATCCAAGAGACCCAGTACTTC. Amino acid sequence: CASSSGLAGIQETQYF.